This T cell receptor (beta chain) was captured by sequencing in a study of CD4+ T cells in melanoma. Study-wide results and limits: Neoantigen-specific CD4+ T cells in melanoma reportedly had diverse differentiation states.

This clone showed up just a few times. As yet, its antigen is unknown. The table came from immunoSEQ multiplex PCR; TCRdb's copy has only in-frame clones and leaves some out. This table holds 13,000 to 15,000 clones, approximately 70% found once. The clonotype originates from a human donor with melanoma. Sequencing was performed on cells from a culture (not recorded whether cultured in vitro).

The CDR3 DNA reads as TGTGCCAGCCGAGAGGATAGACTACTGAGGGGAGAGACCCAGTACTTC. This codes for CASREDRLLRGETQYF. J is TRBJ2-5 and V is TRBV7-8, with D perhaps given as TRBD1 or TRBD2 (5 bases each). CDR3 length: 16 amino acids. The V gene's germline CDR1 is SGHVS and CDR2 FQNEAQ. With 8 bases removed from V and 4 bases from J, the gap between germline ends came to 23 bases.